The T cell receptor beta chain under discussion was sequenced for a study of technical replicates of blood from several donors. Trimming removed 4 bases from V and 2 bases from J; junction bases left unmatched: 9. The CDR3 totals 15 residues. Looked up from germline, CDR1 is SGDLS and CDR2 is YYNGEE. Assay used: immunoSEQ multiplex PCR; TCRdb lists only in-frame clones, some missing. The repertoire consists of approximately 76,000 clones, with 91% occurring once and the leading ten covering about 0.25%. The receptor was derived from a human donor in good health. The chain joins TRBV9 to TRBJ2-7, with TRBD2 matching over 7 bases. Sequencing was performed on T cells isolated from PBMCs. CDR3 in amino acids: CASSPPGTNPYEQYF. Here the CDR3 DNA reads TGTGCCAGCAGCCCACCCGGGACTAACCCCTACGAGCAGTACTTC.